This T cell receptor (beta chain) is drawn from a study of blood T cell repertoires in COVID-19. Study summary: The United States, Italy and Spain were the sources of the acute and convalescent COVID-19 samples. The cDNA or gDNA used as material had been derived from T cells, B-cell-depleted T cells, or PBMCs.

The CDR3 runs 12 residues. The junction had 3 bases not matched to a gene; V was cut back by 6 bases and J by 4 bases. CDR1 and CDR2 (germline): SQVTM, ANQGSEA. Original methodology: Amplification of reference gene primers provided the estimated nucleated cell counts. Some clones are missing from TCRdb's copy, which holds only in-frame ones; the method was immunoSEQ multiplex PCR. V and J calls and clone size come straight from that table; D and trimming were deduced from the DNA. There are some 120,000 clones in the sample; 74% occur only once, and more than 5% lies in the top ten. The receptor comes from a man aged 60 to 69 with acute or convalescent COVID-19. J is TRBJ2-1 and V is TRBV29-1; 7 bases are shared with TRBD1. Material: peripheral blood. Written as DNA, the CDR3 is TGCAGCGTAGACAGGGAATACAATGAGCAGTTCTTC. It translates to CSVDREYNEQFF.